The present entry profiles one T cell receptor beta chain with its context. This record comes from a study of T cell changes during pregnancy in multiple sclerosis. Profiling relied on immunoSEQ multiplex PCR, and the TCRdb table lists in-frame clones only, not all of them. The data hold around 36,000 clones, with roughly 91% observed a single time. Unmatched junction bases numbered 13, after V lost 5 bases and J lost 6 bases. This CDR3 contains 16 residues. Germline assignment: CDR1 MNHEY and CDR2 SMNVEV (reference sequence). The TCR comes from a female donor with multiple sclerosis, enrolled in a pregnancy study. The rearrangement uses TRBV27 and TRBJ2-1; 7 bases agree with TRBD1. The sequencing used CD8+ T cells from peripheral blood mononuclear cells, collected before pregnancy. The CDR3, as DNA: TGTGCCAGCAGTACAATCACAGGGGACCTTTCCAATGAGCAGTTCTTC. Translated, it gives CASSTITGDLSNEQFF.